The clone carrying this T cell receptor beta chain was found a few times. The antigen is unknown. Unique molecular identifiers were incorporated into the prepared TCRbeta library. Each CDR3 protein gets one entry after TCRdb re-called the PCR reads with MiXCR. The sample lists approximately 500,000 distinct CDR3 sequences; 25% to 30% were seen once. This CDR3 comprises 12 residues. V was shortened by 10 bases and J by 4 bases, with 13 bases between the two germline ends. Germline V lookup: CDR1 ENHRY, CDR2 SYGVKD. This record comes from a study of T-cell reconstitution after alpha-beta-depleted transplantation in children. General study findings and limits: One year after transplant, T-cell counts and diversity came mostly from newly produced T cells.

The TCR sequence derives from a boy in the first two years of life with Wiskott-Aldrich syndrome, due to receive a stem cell transplant. The sample in question was PBMCs, obtained before TCRalphabeta/CD19-depleted stem cell transplant. V and J are TRBV10-3 and TRBJ1-1; no reliable D call. The CDR3 sequence: CATSRAGTEAFF. In DNA, the CDR3 is TGTGCCACCTCACGCGCAGGCACTGAAGCTTTCTTT.